These 14 T cell receptor beta chains originate from one sample sequenced in a study of cytomegalovirus exposure and HLA in healthy donors. PCR was performed using 60 Vbeta and 13 Jbeta primers. Using immunoSEQ multiplex PCR, the repertoire was profiled, and TCRdb retains in-frame clones only, with some absent. The table includes around 95,000 clones, around 76% detected once. Sequencing used PBMCs. All receptors derive from a man aged 25 to 40 in good health and CMV-seropositive.

This sequence joins TRBV25-1 and TRBJ1-2, with D possibly being TRBD1 (5 bases). The germline CDR1 and CDR2 sequences are MGHDK and SYGVNS. V lost 6 bases to trimming and J lost 4 bases, with 9 bases between them. This CDR3 has 12 amino acids. The CDR3 DNA is TGTGCCAGCAGAGACAGTTTCTATGGCTACACCTTC. Its protein is CASRDSFYGYTF.

A few counts support this clone. The chain couples TRBV5-1 to TRBJ2-1, with 11 bases aligning to TRBD2. The trim removed 5 bases at V and 10 bases at J, leaving 11 bases unmatched. The CDR3 extends over 15 amino acids. CDR1 is SGHRS and CDR2 is YFSETQ in the germline V gene. The CDR3 DNA reads TGCGCCAGCAGTTTAGATAGCGGGGGGGTTTTAGAGCAGTTCTTC. Translated: CASSLDSGGVLEQFF.

The J gene is TRBJ1-1, the V gene TRBV29-1, with TRBD1 matching over 9 bases. Germline values: CDR1 SQVTM, CDR2 ANQGSEA. The junction had 8 bases not matched to a gene; V was cut back by 5 bases and J by 4 bases. The CDR3 spans 14 residues. CDR3 nucleotide sequence: TGCAGCGTTACCACCGGGACAGGGTCCACTGAAGCTTTCTTT. Protein sequence: CSVTTGTGSTEAFF.

The chain couples TRBV5-1 to TRBJ1-2; D not certain. CDR1 and CDR2 from the germline V gene are SGHRS and YFSETQ. Trimming took 0 bases from V and 8 from J, leaving 11 bases between them. The CDR3 covers 13 residues. The CDR3 DNA follows: TGCGCCAGCAGCTTGGAAAGGGAGAGGGGCTACACCTTC. It codes for CASSLERERGYTF.

V usage is TRBV7-9 and J usage is TRBJ1-2; weak D call: TRBD1 (6 bases). Germline CDR1 reads SEHNR; CDR2 reads FQNEAQ (reference sequence). This CDR3 has 16 residues. V dropped 1 base and J dropped 2 bases, with 14 bases sitting between them. For the CDR3, the DNA is TGTGCCAGCAGCTTAGGGACAACAGGGAGAAACTATGGCTACACCTTC. Amino acid sequence: CASSLGTTGRNYGYTF.

The chain uses TRBV19 and TRBJ1-1; D gene unclear. Germline CDR1 LNHDA, CDR2 SQIVND (reference sequence). The CDR3 consists of 12 residues. V was cut by 6 bases and J by 1 base, with 6 bases left in between. In nucleotides, the CDR3 is TGTGCCAGTAGGGCAGGGAACACTGAAGCTTTCTTT. This codes for CASRAGNTEAFF.

This chain connects TRBV18 to TRBJ2-7; 9 bases align to TRBD1. Germline V gives CDR1 KGHSH, CDR2 LQKENI. Trimming at V came to 3 bases and at J to 7 bases, leaving 7 bases not matched to a gene. This CDR3 contains 14 residues. In DNA form, the CDR3 reads TGTGCCAGCTCACCCGGGACAGGGTTTGAGGAGCAGTACTTC. This gives the protein CASSPGTGFEEQYF.

The chain joins TRBV2 to TRBJ1-2; the match to TRBD1 covers 9 bases. Germline values: CDR1 SNHLY, CDR2 FYNNEI. V trimming: 6 bases; J trimming: 6 bases; junction bases outside the gene matches: 11. The CDR3 is 15 amino acids. This CDR3 is CASSVQQGAPNGYTF. CDR3 DNA: TGTGCCAGCAGCGTACAACAGGGGGCTCCCAATGGCTACACCTTC.

CDR3 region: CASSEDGAGGTGELFF. CDR3 coding DNA: TGTGCCAGCAGTGAAGATGGAGCGGGGGGCACCGGGGAGCTGTTTTTT. The chain recombines TRBV2 with TRBJ2-2; 9 positions agree with TRBD2. With 1 base clipped from V and 4 bases from J, the junction kept 4 bases outside the gene matches. This CDR3 has 16 residues. In germline, CDR1 is SNHLY, CDR2 FYNNEI.

This clone occurred a few times. V is TRBV9 and J is TRBJ2-6; 8 bases agree with TRBD1. CDR1 and CDR2 from the germline V gene are SGDLS and YYNGEE. CDR3 length equals 20 residues. The junction had 18 bases not matched to a gene; V was cut back by 3 bases and J by 4 bases. As DNA, the CDR3 is TGTGCCAGCAGCGCCAACCCCAGGGGGCGAAGAGGAGTGGGGGCCAACGTCCTGACTTTC. Amino acid sequence: CASSANPRGRRGVGANVLTF.

This clone occurred once. This rearrangement joins TRBV10-3 to TRBJ1-6, with 9 bases aligning to TRBD1. The ends lost 5 bases at V and 7 bases at J; junction bases unmatched: 9. The CDR3 consists of 16 residues. CDR1 is ENHRY and CDR2 is SYGVKD in the germline V gene. The CDR3 here is CAISPVGQGGNSPLHF. The CDR3 bases are TGTGCCATCAGTCCGGTGGGACAGGGTGGAAATTCACCCCTCCACTTT.

CDR3 in amino acids: CASSLGHRWAWETQYF. In DNA form, the CDR3 reads TGTGCCAGCAGCTTAGGGCATCGTTGGGCTTGGGAGACCCAGTACTTC. The chain employs TRBV7-6 and TRBJ2-5, with unresolved D. The CDR3 extends over 16 amino acids. Trimming left V 1 base short and J 5 bases short, with 17 bases between. Germline loops: CDR1 SGHVS, CDR2 FNYEAQ.

The chain employs TRBV30 and TRBJ2-7; D possibly corresponds to TRBD1 (6 bases). This CDR3 is 15 amino acids long. CDR1 and CDR2 from the germline V gene are GTSNPN and SVGIG (reference sequence). Trimming took off 2 bases at V and 2 bases at J, with 16 bases between the two ends. For the CDR3, the DNA is TGTGCCTGGAGTACCCTCCCAAACAGGGCCTACGAGCAGTACTTC. Its protein is CAWSTLPNRAYEQYF.

V is TRBV30 and J is TRBJ1-3, with D unresolved. Per the germline V gene, CDR1 is GTSNPN and CDR2 is SVGIG (reference sequence). The CDR3 has 15 amino acids. V was cut by 0 bases and J by 5 bases, with 14 bases left in between. The CDR3 coding sequence is TGTGCCTGGAGTGTTAAGATCCCACAGCGAAACACCATATATTTT. Translating it yields CAWSVKIPQRNTIYF.